This TCR beta chain was sequenced in a study of shared clonotypes between healthy human individuals. Loaded into unsorted PBMC replicate PCRs was 300 ng DNA, approximately 33,000 T cell genomes. Original data processing: ImmunoSEQ gave junction-only sequences without quality scores, so filtering differed. Sequenced by immunoSEQ multiplex PCR; TCRdb stores in-frame clones only, minus some. The DNA was the basis for D and trimming; V, J and clone size are from that table. Here the sample spans about 480,000 clones, 75% to 80% being singletons. Donors were healthy HIV-negative adults without recent acute infections or vaccinations. This CDR3 contains 13 residues. CDR1 is SGHRS and CDR2 is YFSETQ in the germline V gene. V was pared by 0 bases and J by 6 bases, with 6 bases between.

This TCR was sampled from a woman in her thirties or forties in good health. Some clones in this sample may be carry-over from other donors' samples. This chain links TRBV5-1 with TRBJ2-2; no firm D call. The sequencing sample was made of PBMCs. CDR3: CASSLDSPGELFF. The CDR3 DNA sequence: TGCGCCAGCAGCTTGGACAGTCCCGGGGAGCTGTTTTTT.